This T cell receptor beta chain was captured by sequencing in a study of T cells expressing NK-cell markers. Study background: The TCR beta repertoires were obtained from sorted CD3+CD56+NKG2C+, CD3+CD56+NKG2C- and CD3+CD56-NKG2C+ T cells. Out of eight donors sequenced, seven tested HCMV-seropositive and the remaining one seronegative.

Overall study findings and caveats: As a fraction of CD8+ T cells, dominant NKG2C+ clonotypes reached about 1.0-7.5% in more than five donors. Leadership of the CD3+CD56-NKG2C+ fraction also belonged to these clonotypes in several donors.

Comment on this clonotype: Antigen unknown.

TCRdb reprocessed the 5' RACE reads and stores each CDR3 protein as one record, lacking DNA. The sample includes about 410,000 distinct CDR3 sequences. This sequence was found in a woman between 50 and 59 years old in good health. Sequenced input: blood T cells: a sorted CD56 or NKG2C T cell subset, CD4+ or CD8+ T cells, or bulk PBMC T cells (not recorded which).

The CDR3 spells CASSLLAALAGPSSYEQYF. This chain joins TRBV28 and TRBJ2-7; TCRdb's assignment of TRBD2 cannot be checked, as there is no DNA. The CDR3 loop spans 19 amino acids. Germline V gene data show CDR1 as MDHEN and CDR2 as SYDVKM.